This TCR beta chain stems from a study of cytotoxic CD8 clonotypes in ibrutinib-treated CLL. TCRdb's copy holds only in-frame clones and misses some; the assay was immunoSEQ multiplex PCR. Of about 39,000 clones detected, approximately 67% appear once; the ten largest clones hold more than 6%. Germline V gene sequence: CDR1 GTSNPN, CDR2 SVGIG (reference sequence). Trimming cost V 0 bases and J 13 bases; bases outside gene matches: 11. This CDR3 comprises 13 residues. Here the sequenced sample was PBMCs, taken at disease progression, from a patient treated with ibrutinib. V and J are TRBV30 and TRBJ2-5; 7 bases align to TRBD1. This clonotype was sampled from a human donor with chronic lymphocytic leukemia. The CDR3 is CAWSVEEQGVWYF. For the CDR3, the DNA is TGTGCCTGGAGTGTGGAGGAGCAGGGGGTATGGTACTTC.